The 8 T cell receptor beta chains below all came from one sample that was sequenced in a study of shared clonotypes between healthy human individuals. The table came from immunoSEQ multiplex PCR; TCRdb's copy has only in-frame clones and leaves some out. In the table there are some 630,000 clones, roughly 78% of which are singletons. The sequenced sample was memory CD4+ T cells sorted from blood. Stated subset: CD45RA-negative fraction. These receptors were taken from a woman in her 30s in good health.

V usage is TRBV19 and J usage is TRBJ2-1; no definite D call. Trimming removed 4 bases at V and 3 bases at J, with 7 bases between. This CDR3 is 13 amino acids long. Per germline, CDR1 LNHDA and CDR2 SQIVND (reference sequence). CDR3 region: CASSSRSYNEQFF. CDR3 in DNA: TGTGCCAGTAGTAGCCGAAGCTACAATGAGCAGTTCTTC.

The chain employs TRBV4-1 and TRBJ2-5; 15 bases map to TRBD2. With V trimmed by 1 base and J by 1 base, 1 base remained unmatched. From germline, CDR1 is MGHRA and CDR2 YSYEKL. CDR3 length: 17 amino acids. DNA for the CDR3: TGCGCCAGCAGCCAAGGGACTAGCGGGAGGGGCCAAGAGACCCAGTACTTC. This encodes CASSQGTSGRGQETQYF.

This clone showed up just once. The CDR3 DNA reads TGTGCCAGCAGTCCGACGTGGGATTCAGATACGCAGTATTTT. Translating it yields CASSPTWDSDTQYF. The chain recombines TRBV6-5 with TRBJ2-3, with D hard to call. The CDR3 contains 14 residues. V was shortened by 5 bases and J by 4 bases, with 13 bases between the two germline ends. Germline V gene sequence: CDR1 MNHEY, CDR2 SVGAGI.

This sequence joins TRBV5-1 and TRBJ2-5; 7 bases are shared with TRBD1. There are 14 residues in the CDR3. With 3 bases clipped from V and 1 base from J, the junction kept 3 bases outside the gene matches. CDR1 and CDR2 from the germline V gene are SGHRS and YFSETQ. The CDR3 region has the DNA TGCGCCAGCAGCTCGGGACAGACCCAAGAGACCCAGTACTTC. Protein: CASSSGQTQETQYF.

The chain joins TRBV25-1 to TRBJ2-5, with D possibly being TRBD1 (5 bases). The CDR3 extends over 16 amino acids. V was clipped by 4 bases and J by 5 bases, with 20 bases between them. Germline V lookup: CDR1 MGHDK, CDR2 SYGVNS. CDR3 bases: TGTGCCAGCAGTGTGTCTGGCGTGGGGCTAGGGGAGACCCAGTACTTC. The encoded protein is CASSVSGVGLGETQYF.

V usage is TRBV2 and J usage is TRBJ1-1; D remains unclear. V was clipped by 5 bases and J by 4 bases, with 11 bases between them. This CDR3 has 13 amino acids. Germline loops: CDR1 SNHLY, CDR2 FYNNEI. The CDR3 DNA is TGTGCCAGCAGTTTGGCCGAAACCACTGAAGCTTTCTTT. Translated: CASSLAETTEAFF.

The V gene is TRBV6-5, the J gene TRBJ2-3; no clear D. The CDR3 is 13 amino acids. V was shortened by 4 bases and J by 3 bases, with 8 bases between the two germline ends. Germline lookup yields CDR1 MNHEY and CDR2 SVGAGI. The CDR3 bases are TGTGCCAGCAGTTTGGATCAGACAGATACGCAGTATTTT. Protein sequence: CASSLDQTDTQYF.

This clone has more than one count but fewer than ten. The chain links TRBV7-7 to TRBJ2-5; TRBD1 agrees at 7 bases. The germline V gene encodes CDR1 SSHAT and CDR2 FNYEAQ (reference sequence). The CDR3 sequence is 14 residues long. After removal of 3 bases from V and 3 bases from J, the junction contained 4 bases not matched to a gene. In DNA, the CDR3 is TGTGCCAGCAGCTTCAATCAGGGGGAAGAGACCCAGTACTTC. This translates into CASSFNQGEETQYF. The entire variable domain, with the rest obtained from reference TRBV7-7 and TRBJ2-5, is as follows: GAGVSQSPRYKVTKRGQDVTLRCDPISSHATLYWYQQALGQGPEFLTYFNYEAQPDKSGLPSDRFSAERPEGSISTLTIQRTEQRDSAMYRCASSFNQGEETQYFGPGTRLLVL.